This T cell receptor (beta chain) comes out of a study of a mutant IDH1 vaccine in newly diagnosed glioma. Overall study: Treatment recipients were approximately 62% male and about 40% female, and their mean age was roughly 40 years.

The sample's time point: week 35, safety follow-up. Vaccinated patients received 300 ug of mutant IDH1 20-mer peptide per dose, with topical imiquimod. Scheduled for weeks 1, 3, 5, 7, 11, 15, 19 and 23, eight vaccinations were given to patients. CDR3 length: 13 residues. V gave up 4 bases and J gave up 5 bases, with 10 bases separating them. The germline gives CDR1 KGHSH, CDR2 LQKENI. TCRdb's table, derived via immunoSEQ multiplex PCR, lists solely in-frame clones and lacks some. The sample lists over 65,000 clones, more than 70% occurring once. Details on this clone: Its antigen is not identified.

Whole-study results and caveats: The authors found pseudoprogression apparently unrelated to changes in top peripheral T cell clonotypes.

Here the sequenced sample was PBMCs, taken from a glioma patient whose treatment included an IDH1 peptide vaccine. The sequence came from a man aged 18 to 30 with glioma. The chain carries TRBV18 and TRBJ2-3; D is unresolved. CDR3 protein: CASSLNTVDTQYF. CDR3 DNA: TGTGCCAGCTCACTCAACACCGTAGATACGCAGTATTTT.